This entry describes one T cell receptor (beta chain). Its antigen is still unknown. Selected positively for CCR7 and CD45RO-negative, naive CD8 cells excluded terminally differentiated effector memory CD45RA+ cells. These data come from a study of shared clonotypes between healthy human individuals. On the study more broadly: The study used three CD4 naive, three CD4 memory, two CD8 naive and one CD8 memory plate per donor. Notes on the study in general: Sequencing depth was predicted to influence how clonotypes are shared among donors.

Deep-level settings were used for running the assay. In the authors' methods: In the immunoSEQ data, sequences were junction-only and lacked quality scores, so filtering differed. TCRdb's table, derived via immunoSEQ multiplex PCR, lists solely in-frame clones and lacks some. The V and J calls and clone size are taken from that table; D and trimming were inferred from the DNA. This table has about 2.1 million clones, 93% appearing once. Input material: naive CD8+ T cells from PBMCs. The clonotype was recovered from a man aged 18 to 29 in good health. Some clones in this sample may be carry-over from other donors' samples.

The CDR3: CASRGELSAYNEQFF. The CDR3 DNA is TGTGCCAGCAGAGGTGAGTTGTCGGCTTACAATGAGCAGTTCTTC. The gene calls are TRBV7-9 and TRBJ2-1; D uncertain. Per the germline V gene, CDR1 is SEHNR and CDR2 is FQNEAQ (reference sequence). CDR3 length equals 15 residues. Trimming took off 6 bases at V and 4 bases at J, with 16 bases between the two ends.